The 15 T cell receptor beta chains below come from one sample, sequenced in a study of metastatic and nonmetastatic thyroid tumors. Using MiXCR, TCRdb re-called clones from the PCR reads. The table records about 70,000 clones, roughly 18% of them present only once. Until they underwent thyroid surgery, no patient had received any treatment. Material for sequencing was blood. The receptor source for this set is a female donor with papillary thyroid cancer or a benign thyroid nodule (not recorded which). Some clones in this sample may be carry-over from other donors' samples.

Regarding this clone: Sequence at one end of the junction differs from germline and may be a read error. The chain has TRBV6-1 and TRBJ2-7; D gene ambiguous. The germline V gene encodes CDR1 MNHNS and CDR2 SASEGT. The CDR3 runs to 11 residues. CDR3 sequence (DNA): TGTGCCAGCAGTACCTCCCACGAGCAGTACTTC. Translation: CASSTSHEQYF.

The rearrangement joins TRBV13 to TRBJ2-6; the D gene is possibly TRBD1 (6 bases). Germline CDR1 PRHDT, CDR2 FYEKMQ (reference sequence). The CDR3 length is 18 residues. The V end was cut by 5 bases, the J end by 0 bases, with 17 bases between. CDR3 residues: CASSPTPGQFSGANVLTF. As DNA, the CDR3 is TGTGCCAGCAGCCCCACGCCCGGACAGTTCTCTGGGGCCAACGTCCTGACTTTC.

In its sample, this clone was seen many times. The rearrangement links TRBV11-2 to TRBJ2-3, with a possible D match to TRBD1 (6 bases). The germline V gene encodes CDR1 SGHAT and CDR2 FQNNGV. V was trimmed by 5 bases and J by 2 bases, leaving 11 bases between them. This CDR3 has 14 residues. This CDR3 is CASSPQGNTDTQYF. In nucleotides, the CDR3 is TGTGCCAGCAGCCCCCAGGGGAACACAGATACGCAGTATTTT.

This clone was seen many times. The CDR3 sequence: CASSERLHYGYTF. In nucleotides, the CDR3 is TGTGCCAGCAGTGAACGGCTCCACTATGGCTACACCTTC. The rearrangement links TRBV6-4 to TRBJ1-2; D is unclear. This CDR3 has 13 amino acids. Germline CDR1 is MRHNA and CDR2 is SNTAGT. Deletions cut 3 bases from V and 3 bases from J, with 8 bases between.

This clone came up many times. The chain's CDR3 is CASRKRQGSNQPQHF. The CDR3 nucleotides are TGTGCCAGCCGAAAGAGACAGGGTAGCAATCAGCCCCAGCATTTT. This chain joins TRBV27 and TRBJ1-5; TRBD1 matches 7 bases. Germline-derived CDR1 and CDR2 are MNHEY and SMNVEV (reference sequence). V lost 8 bases, J lost 0 bases, and 7 bases stayed unmatched. The CDR3 is made up of 15 amino acids.

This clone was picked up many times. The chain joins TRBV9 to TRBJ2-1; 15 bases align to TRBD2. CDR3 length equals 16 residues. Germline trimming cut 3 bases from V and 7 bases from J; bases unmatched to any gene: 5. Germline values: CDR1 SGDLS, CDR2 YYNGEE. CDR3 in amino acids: CASSARGLAGGNEQFF. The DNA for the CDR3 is TGTGCCAGCAGCGCGAGGGGACTAGCGGGAGGAAATGAGCAGTTCTTC. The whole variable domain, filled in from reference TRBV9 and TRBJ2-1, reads DSGVTQTPKHLITATGQRVTLRCSPRSGDLSVYWYQQSLDQGLQFLIQYYNGEERAKGNILERFSAQQFPDLHSELNLSSLELGDSALYFCASSARGLAGGNEQFFGPGTRLTVL.

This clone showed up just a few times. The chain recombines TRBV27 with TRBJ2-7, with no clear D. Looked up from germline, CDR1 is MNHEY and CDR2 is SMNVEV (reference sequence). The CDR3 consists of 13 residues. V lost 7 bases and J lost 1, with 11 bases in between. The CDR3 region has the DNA TGTGCCAGCAACCCTGGGCTTTCCTACGAGCAGTACTTC. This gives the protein CASNPGLSYEQYF.

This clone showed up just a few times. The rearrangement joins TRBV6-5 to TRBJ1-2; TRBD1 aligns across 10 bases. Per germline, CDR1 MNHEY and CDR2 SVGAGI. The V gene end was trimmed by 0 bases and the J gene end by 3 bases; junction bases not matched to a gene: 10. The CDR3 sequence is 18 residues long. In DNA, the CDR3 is TGTGCCAGCAGTTACTCGATCTTTGGACAGGGGGGAGACTATGGCTACACCTTC. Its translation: CASSYSIFGQGGDYGYTF.

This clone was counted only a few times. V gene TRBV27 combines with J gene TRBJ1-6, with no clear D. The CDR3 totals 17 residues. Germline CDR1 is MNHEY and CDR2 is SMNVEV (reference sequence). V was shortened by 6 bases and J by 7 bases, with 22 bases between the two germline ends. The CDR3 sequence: CASRPSLGKNANSPLHF. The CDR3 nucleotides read TGTGCCAGCAGGCCCTCGTTGGGAAAGAACGCCAATTCACCCCTCCACTTT.

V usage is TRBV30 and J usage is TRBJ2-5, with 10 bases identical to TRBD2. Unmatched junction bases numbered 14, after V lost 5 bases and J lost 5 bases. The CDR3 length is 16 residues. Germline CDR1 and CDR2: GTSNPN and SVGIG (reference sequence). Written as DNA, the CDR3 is TGTGCCTGGGGTACGGCGCTAGCGGGAGAGGGGGAGACCCAGTACTTC. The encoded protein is CAWGTALAGEGETQYF.

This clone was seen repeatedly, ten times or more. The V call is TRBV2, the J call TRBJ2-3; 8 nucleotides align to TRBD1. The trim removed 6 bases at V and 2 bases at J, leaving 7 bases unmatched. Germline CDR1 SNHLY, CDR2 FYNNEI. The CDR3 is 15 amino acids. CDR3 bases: TGTGCCAGCAGGGGGGGACAGGCGATCACAGATACGCAGTATTTT. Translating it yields CASRGGQAITDTQYF. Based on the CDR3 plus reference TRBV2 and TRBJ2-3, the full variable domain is EPEVTQTPSHQVTQMGQEVILRCVPISNHLYFYWYRQILGQKVEFLVSFYNNEISEKSEIFDDQFSVERPDGSNFTLKIRSTKLEDSAMYFCASRGGQAITDTQYFGPGTRLTVL.

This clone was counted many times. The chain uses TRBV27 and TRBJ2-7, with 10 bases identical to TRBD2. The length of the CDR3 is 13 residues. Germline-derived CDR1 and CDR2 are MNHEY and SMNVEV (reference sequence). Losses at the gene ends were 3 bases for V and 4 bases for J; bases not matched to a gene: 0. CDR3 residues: CASSLGLAYEQYF. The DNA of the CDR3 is TGTGCCAGCAGTTTGGGACTAGCGTACGAGCAGTACTTC.

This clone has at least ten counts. CDR3 amino acids: CASSLPTGEFSDYGYTF. The CDR3 nucleotides read TGTGCCAGCAGCCTCCCGACAGGGGAGTTTTCGGACTATGGCTACACCTTC. V is TRBV13 and J is TRBJ1-2; 8 bases map to TRBD1. Germline V CDR1 and CDR2: PRHDT, FYEKMQ (reference sequence). CDR3 length: 17 residues. Germline trimming cut 5 bases from V and 3 bases from J; bases unmatched to any gene: 14.

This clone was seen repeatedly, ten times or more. The CDR3 nucleotides read TGCAGTGCTAGAGTGGGGCAGGGGGCCGAGTATGGCTACACCTTC. Encoded protein: CSARVGQGAEYGYTF. The rearrangement uses TRBV20-1 and TRBJ1-2, with 8 nucleotides matching TRBD1. CDR3 length: 15 residues. With 1 base clipped from V and 5 bases from J, the junction kept 9 bases outside the gene matches. Germline lookup yields CDR1 DFQATT and CDR2 SNEGSKA (reference sequence).

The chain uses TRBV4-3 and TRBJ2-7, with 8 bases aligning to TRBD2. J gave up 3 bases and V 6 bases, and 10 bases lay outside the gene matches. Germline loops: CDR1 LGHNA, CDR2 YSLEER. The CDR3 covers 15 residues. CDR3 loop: CASSSSGSLGYEQYF. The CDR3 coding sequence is TGCGCCAGCAGTTCCAGCGGGAGTCTAGGCTACGAGCAGTACTTC.